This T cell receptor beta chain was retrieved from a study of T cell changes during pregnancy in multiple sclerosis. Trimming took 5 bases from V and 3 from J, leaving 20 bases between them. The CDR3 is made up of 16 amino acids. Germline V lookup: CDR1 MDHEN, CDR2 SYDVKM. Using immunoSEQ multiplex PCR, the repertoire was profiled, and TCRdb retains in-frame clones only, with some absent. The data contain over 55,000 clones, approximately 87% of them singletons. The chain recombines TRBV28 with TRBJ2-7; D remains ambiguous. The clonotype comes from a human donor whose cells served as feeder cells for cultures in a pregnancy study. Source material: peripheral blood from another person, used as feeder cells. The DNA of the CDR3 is TGTGCCAGCAGTGCATTAAGAATAGGGTTGAACTACGAGCAGTACTTC. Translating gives CASSALRIGLNYEQYF.